This T cell receptor beta chain is drawn from a study of beta chain features in type 1 diabetes (dated by TCRdb to the late 2010s). In the study overall: No differences in mean age, gender distribution, total cell number or subset yield were found between patients and healthy donors. A total of roughly 98,000,000 sorted cells were examined across all samples, and RNA yield correlated strongly with the number of cells per subset. In the study, recently diagnosed type 1 diabetes patients and matched healthy donors were compared on the TCRB repertoires of their sorted circulating CD4+ T cell subsets. Naive and central memory subsets were obtained from all 30 or so donors, but regulatory and stem cell-like memory subsets were isolated from only 8 patients and roughly eight healthy donors. Beyond this particular receptor, the publication reports: Naive, central memory and regulatory TCRB repertoires appeared to be more similar among patients than among healthy donors. Shorter templates might have been favored by PCR, but patient and control samples were amplified and corrected together, so both groups would have been affected equally by any skew. In all four CD4+ subsets, TCRB CDR3 length was moderately but significantly shorter in type 1 diabetes patients. Because cDNA rather than genomic DNA was sequenced, highly expressing activated cells could have been over-represented, although no difference in activation and CD3 levels was found between groups. Only small numbers of individuals were included in the HLA sub-analyses, which left unresolved whether HLA type had any influence on TCRB rearrangement. Patients with type 1 diabetes made fewer insertions and deleted more nucleotides at VDJ recombination sites, implying thymic rearrangement abnormalities.

Each donor gave one peripheral blood draw, around 0.12 L on average, collected into heparinised tubes. Naive, central memory, regulatory and stem cell-like memory CD4+ T cells were sorted on a BD FACSAria II using a panel including CD45RO, CCR7, CD25, CD127, CD95 and CD27. Every sorted population had a purity above 95%. PBMCs were separated immediately by Lymphoprep density gradient centrifugation and were stained directly, without being cultured. So that batch effects would be minimized, each experiment stained and sorted samples in pairs, pairing one healthy donor with one patient. A remark on this clone: What this receptor recognizes is not known. It has no much larger one-base neighbor in the sample; base qualities were not kept.

The V end loses 2 bases and the J end loses 2 bases, and a stretch of 11 bases separates them. The germline V gene encodes CDR1 MDHEN and CDR2 SYDVKM. The CDR3 runs 15 amino acids, cysteine and phenylalanine included. The read is trimmed to its CDR3 DNA, 45 bases read in frame from base 1. The entire isolated RNA was reverse transcribed using the High Capacity cDNA Reverse Transcription Kit, and thus expressed TCRB transcripts were sequenced. Deep immunoSEQ sequencing was performed on naive, central memory and regulatory T cell samples, with an average of roughly 3.5 million total reads per sample. Sorted cells were lysed in RLT buffer and RNA was extracted with DNase-treated RNeasy Micro or Mini kits, depending on cell number. To prevent cross-contamination, every cell subset was processed on its own, while patient and healthy donor samples were processed together. Using the immunoSEQ multiplex PCR, TCRB sequences were amplified from cDNA into 87-bp fragments spanning the CDR3 region. Sequencing of the amplicons was performed on the Illumina HiSeq platform. The original pipeline was this. PCR bias was computationally corrected using synthetic template baselines, reads within Hamming distance 2 were collapsed, and singletons that could not be merged were discarded. Reads were aligned against IMGT to assign V, D and J genes, CDR3 length and insertions or deletions at six rearrangement sites. Within each subset, clonotype counts were normalized to sorted cell number, after which true diversity and Gini coefficients were computed with the tcR R package. The overlap coefficient, calculated on TCRB nucleotide sequences, was used to quantify repertoire sharing. Out-of-frame TCRB sequences from naive cells were analyzed to stand in for the pre-selection repertoire. TCRdb took over this immuneACCESS table, retaining in-frame rearrangements with V and J assigned. Such tables are incomplete; in checked studies, under half of the missing clones stem from an unresolved V gene, and the remainder is unexplained. The DNA was the basis for D and trimming; V, J and clone size are from that table. The table for this sample lists just over 600,000 clones; about 14% of them were counted only once. Of the sample, about 0.093% falls within the top ten clones.

The specimen sequenced was naive CD4+ T cells from blood. The cell subset or site label corresponds to: true naive CD4+ T cells. The receptor chain draws on TRBV28 and TRBJ2-3; the D segment cannot be called with confidence. The sequence was obtained from a man between 18 and 29 years old in good health. The nucleotide sequence is TGTGCCAGCAGTTTACTAAGCCTTTTCACAGATACGCAGTATTTT. It translates to CASSLLSLFTDTQYF.